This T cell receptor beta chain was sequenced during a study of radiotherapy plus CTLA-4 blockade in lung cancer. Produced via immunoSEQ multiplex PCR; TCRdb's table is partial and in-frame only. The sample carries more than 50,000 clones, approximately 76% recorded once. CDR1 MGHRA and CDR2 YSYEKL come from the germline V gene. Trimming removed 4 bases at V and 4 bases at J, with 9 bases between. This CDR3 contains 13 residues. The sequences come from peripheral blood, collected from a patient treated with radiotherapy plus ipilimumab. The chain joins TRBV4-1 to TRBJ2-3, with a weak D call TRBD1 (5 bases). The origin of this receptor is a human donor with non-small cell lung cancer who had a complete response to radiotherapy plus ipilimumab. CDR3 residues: CASSPWGADTQYF. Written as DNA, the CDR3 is TGCGCCAGCAGCCCGTGGGGCGCAGATACGCAGTATTTT.